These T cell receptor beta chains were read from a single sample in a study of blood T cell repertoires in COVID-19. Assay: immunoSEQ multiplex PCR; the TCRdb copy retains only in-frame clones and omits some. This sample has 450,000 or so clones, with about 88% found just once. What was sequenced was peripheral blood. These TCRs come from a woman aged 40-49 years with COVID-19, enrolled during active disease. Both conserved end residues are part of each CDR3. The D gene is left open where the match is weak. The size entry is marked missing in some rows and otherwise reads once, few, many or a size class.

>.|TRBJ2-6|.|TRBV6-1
TGTGCCAGCAGTGAATATGGGGGCCTAAGCTCTGGGGCCAACGTCCTGACTTTC
CASSEYGGLSSGANVLTF
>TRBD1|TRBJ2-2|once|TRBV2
TGTGCCAGCAAAGGGACAGCGAACACCGGGGAGCTGTTTTTT
CASKGTANTGELFF
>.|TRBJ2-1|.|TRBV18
TGTGCCAGCTCACAACAGGGTGAGCAGTTCTTC
CASSQQGEQFF
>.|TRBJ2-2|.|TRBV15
TGTGCCACCAGCAGAGGACAGGCCGCCGGGGAGCTGTTTTTT
CATSRGQAAGELFF
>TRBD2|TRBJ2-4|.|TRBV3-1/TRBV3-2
TGTGCCAGCAGCCAAGATCTGGGGTTAGTAGCGGGGGTTATAAACATTCAGTACTTC
CASSQDLGLVAGVINIQYF
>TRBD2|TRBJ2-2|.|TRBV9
TGTGCCAGCAGCGTAGCCGCTCGGGACTACTCGAGCACCGGGGAGCTGTTTTTT
CASSVAARDYSSTGELFF
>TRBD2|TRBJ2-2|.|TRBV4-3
TGCGCCAGCAGCCAAGGCCAGCGGGAGGCCGCCCCGCTGTTTTTT
CASSQGQREAAPLFF
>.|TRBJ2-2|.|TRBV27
TGTGCCAGCAGCCCCCATCCCGGGGAGCTGTTTTTT
CASSPHPGELFF
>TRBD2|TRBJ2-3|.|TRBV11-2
TGTGCCAGCAGCTTAGTATTGGGGGGGAGCACAGATACGCAGTATTTT
CASSLVLGGSTDTQYF
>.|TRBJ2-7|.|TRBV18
TGTGCCAGCTCACCAGGAGCAGGGCACTACGAGCAGTACTTC
CASSPGAGHYEQYF
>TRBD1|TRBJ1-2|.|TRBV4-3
TGCGCCAGCAGCCCGGGACAGGACCATAACTATGGCTACACCTTC
CASSPGQDHNYGYTF
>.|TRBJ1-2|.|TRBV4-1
TGCGCCAGCAGCCAAGATCCGGCGGGATTAAAAGGCTACACCTTC
CASSQDPAGLKGYTF
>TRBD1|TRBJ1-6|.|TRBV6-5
TGTGCCAGCAGTTACTCCACAGGGGATTACTCACCCCTCCACTTT
CASSYSTGDYSPLHF
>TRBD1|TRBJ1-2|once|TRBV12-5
TGTGCTAGTGGGGACAGGCGAAATAACTATGGCTACACCTTC
CASGDRRNNYGYTF
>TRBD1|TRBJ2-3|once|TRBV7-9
TGTGCCAGCAGCTCCACAGGGGCCGGTGGTACAGATACGCAGTATTTT
CASSSTGAGGTDTQYF
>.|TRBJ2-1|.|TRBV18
TGTGCCAGCTCCCCGTCCCCTAGCTTGGATGAGCAGTTCTTC
CASSPSPSLDEQFF
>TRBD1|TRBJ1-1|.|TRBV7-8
TGTGCCAGCAGCTTACATACAGGGGGATTAAGAACTGAAGCTTTCTTT
CASSLHTGGLRTEAFF
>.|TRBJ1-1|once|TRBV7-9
TGTGCCAGCAGCTCCCTCTCCGGGAACACTGAAGCTTTCTTT
CASSSLSGNTEAFF
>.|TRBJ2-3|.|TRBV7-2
TGTGCCAGCAGCCTTGGCACCCGCACAGATACGCAGTATTTT
CASSLGTRTDTQYF
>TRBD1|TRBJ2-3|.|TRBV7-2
TGTGCCAGCAGCTTCGACAGGGGCAGCACAGATACGCAGTATTTT
CASSFDRGSTDTQYF
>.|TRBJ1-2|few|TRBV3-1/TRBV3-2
TGTGCCAGCAGCCGCGATAATGGCTACACCTTC
CASSRDNGYTF
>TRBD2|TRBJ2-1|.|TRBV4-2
TGTGCCAGCAGTCTCAGGGTTCTAGCGGGGGCCCACGGGTACAATGAGCAGTTCTTC
CASSLRVLAGAHGYNEQFF
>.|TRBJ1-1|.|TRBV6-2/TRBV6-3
TGTGCCAGCAGTTACTCTGGGGCAGTGAACACTGAAGCTTTCTTT
CASSYSGAVNTEAFF
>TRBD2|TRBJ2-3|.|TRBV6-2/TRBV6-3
TGTGCCAGCAGTACCCCGGGACTAGCGTTGGGGACAGATACGCAGTATTTT
CASSTPGLALGTDTQYF
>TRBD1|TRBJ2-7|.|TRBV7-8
TGTGCCAGCAGCTTAGCGTGGACGGGACAGGGTTTGTTCGAGCAGTACTTC
CASSLAWTGQGLFEQYF
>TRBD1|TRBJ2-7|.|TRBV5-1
TGCGCCAGCAGCACAATGGGACAGGGTCCCTCTCATGAGCAGTACTTC
CASSTMGQGPSHEQYF
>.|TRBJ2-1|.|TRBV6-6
TGTGCCAGCAGTTACTCCCAGGATGAGCAGTTCTTC
CASSYSQDEQFF
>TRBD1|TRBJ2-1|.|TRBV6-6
TGTGCCAGCAGTCATGGGACAGGGAGAAGATCCTACAATGAGCAGTTCTTC
CASSHGTGRRSYNEQFF
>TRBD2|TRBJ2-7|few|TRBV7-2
TGTGCCAGCAGCTGGCTAGCGGGGCCAACCTCCTACGAGCAGTACTTC
CASSWLAGPTSYEQYF
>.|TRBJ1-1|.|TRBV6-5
TGTGCCAGCAGGCCCAGTGGTTTAAACACTGAAGCTTTCTTT
CASRPSGLNTEAFF
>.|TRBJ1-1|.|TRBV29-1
TGCAGCGTTGAACAGGTTCCGAACACTGAAGCTTTCTTT
CSVEQVPNTEAFF
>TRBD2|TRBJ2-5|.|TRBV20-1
TGCAGTGCTAGTCGCCCCGCCGGACTAGCGGAGACCCAGTACTTC
CSASRPAGLAETQYF
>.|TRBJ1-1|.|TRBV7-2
TGTGCCAGCAGCTTATTGGGAGTGAACACTGAAGCTTTCTTT
CASSLLGVNTEAFF
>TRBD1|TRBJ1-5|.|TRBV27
TGTGCCAGCAGTACGCGGGACAGGTCGGGTATTGGCAATCAGCCCCAGCATTTT
CASSTRDRSGIGNQPQHF
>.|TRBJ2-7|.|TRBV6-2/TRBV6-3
TGTGCCAGCAGCCTTAGCTCCTACGAGCAGTACTTC
CASSLSSYEQYF
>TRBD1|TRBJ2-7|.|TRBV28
TGTGCCAGCAGTTTCCAGGGGGAAGGCGAGCAGTACTTC
CASSFQGEGEQYF
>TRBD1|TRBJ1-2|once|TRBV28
TGTGCCAGCAGTTTAAGGGGAGGACAGGGCATCTATGGCTACACCTTC
CASSLRGGQGIYGYTF
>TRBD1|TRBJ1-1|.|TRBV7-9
TGTGCCAGCAGCTTACACAGGGGGCGACGGACTGAAGCTTTCTTT
CASSLHRGRRTEAFF
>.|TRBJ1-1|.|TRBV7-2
TGTGCCAGCAGTAGGGCCACTAGGAACACTGAAGCTTTCTTT
CASSRATRNTEAFF
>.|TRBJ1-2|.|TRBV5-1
TGCGCCAGCAGCTTAACTGTTACCAACTATGGCTACACCTTC
CASSLTVTNYGYTF
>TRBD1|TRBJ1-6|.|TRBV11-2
TGTGCCGCGCCGGAAGGGGGCATCAATTCACCCCTCCACTTT
CAAPEGGINSPLHF
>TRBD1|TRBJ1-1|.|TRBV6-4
TGTGCCAGCAGCAAAGACAGGGGAGGAACTGAAGCTTTCTTT
CASSKDRGGTEAFF
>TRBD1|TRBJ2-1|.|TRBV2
TGTGCCAGCAGTGACCAAGACAGGGAGAATGAGCAGTTCTTC
CASSDQDRENEQFF
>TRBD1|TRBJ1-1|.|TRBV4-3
TGCGCCAGCAGCCAAGCCCCAGCCGGGACAGGGGCGGAAGCTTTCTTT
CASSQAPAGTGAEAFF
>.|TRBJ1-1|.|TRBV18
TGTGCCAGCTCGCGGGGTAACACTGAAGCTTTCTTT
CASSRGNTEAFF
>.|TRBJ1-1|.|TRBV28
TGTGCCAGCAGTTTATTCGGGGGGGTAGCTTTCTTT
CASSLFGGVAFF
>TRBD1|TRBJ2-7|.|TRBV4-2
TGTGCCAGCAGCCCCCGACAGGGGTACTCCTACGAGCAGTACTTC
CASSPRQGYSYEQYF
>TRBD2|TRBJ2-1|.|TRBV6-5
TGTGCCAGCAGTTATACGGGGGGGCCGTCGTTCTTC
CASSYTGGPSFF
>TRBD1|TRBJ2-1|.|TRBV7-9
TGTGCCAGCAGCGTTCCGGGACAGGACTACAATGAGCAGTTCTTC
CASSVPGQDYNEQFF
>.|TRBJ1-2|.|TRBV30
TGTGCCTGGAGTGTACCGGACTATGGCTACACCTTC
CAWSVPDYGYTF
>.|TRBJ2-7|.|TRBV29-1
TGCAGCGTTCAAAACGCCGGGTGGCAGTACTTC
CSVQNAGWQYF
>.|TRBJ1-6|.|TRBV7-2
TGTGCCAGCAGCTCTAATACAGGGAGATTTGTTCCCCTCCACTTT
CASSSNTGRFVPLHF
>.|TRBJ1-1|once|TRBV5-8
TGTGCCAGCAGCTTGGTACCAGGGATGAACACTGAAGCTTTCTTT
CASSLVPGMNTEAFF
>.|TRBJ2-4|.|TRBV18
TGTGCCAGCTCACCACTTCCGGCGGCGGCCAAAAACATTCAGTACTTC
CASSPLPAAAKNIQYF
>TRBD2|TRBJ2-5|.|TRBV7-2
TGTGCCAGCAGCTTAGGGGGGACTAGCGGGGTGACCCAGTACTTC
CASSLGGTSGVTQYF